Listed below are T cell receptor beta chains from one sample, sequenced in a study of T cells in Graves' hyperthyroidism and ophthalmopathy. TCRdb re-called the multiplex PCR reads with MiXCR, one entry per CDR3 protein. The sample records roughly 510,000 distinct CDR3 sequences, under 25% being singletons. The material sequenced was blood. These receptors originate from a young man with Graves' hyperthyroidism. Both conserved end residues are part of each CDR3. The D gene is left open where the match is weak. Clone size is given for some rows only: seen once, a few or many times, or a class if the clone is expanded.

TGCAGTGCTAGTCGCAGGTGGGAGTCCTACGAGCAGTACTTC | CSASRRWESYEQYF | . | . | TRBJ2-7 | TRBV20-1
TGTGCCAGCAGTTTATCCCTCGGACTCTACGAGCGGTACTTC | CASSLSLGLYERYF | . | once | TRBJ2-7 | TRBV12-3/TRBV12-4
TGTGCCAGCAGTTTGGCGGACAGGGGCTCTGGGGCCAACGTCCTGACTTTC | CASSLADRGSGANVLTF | TRBD1 | . | TRBJ2-6 | TRBV12-3/TRBV12-4
TGTGCCACCAGTGACTCCGGCTGGACAGCCGCTAACTATGGCTACACCTTC | CATSDSGWTAANYGYTF | . | many | TRBJ1-2 | TRBV24-1
TGTGCCAGCAGCTTTGAGTGGTTGGAAGCGGGGACTGAAGCTTTCTTT | CASSFEWLEAGTEAFF | . | . | TRBJ1-1 | TRBV5-5
TGTGCCAGCAGCTTTAGAGCCTACGAGCAGTACTTC | CASSFRAYEQYF | . | many | TRBJ2-7 | TRBV11-3
TGTGCCAGCAGCCAGACGCGCATACAAGAGACCCAGTACTTC | CASSQTRIQETQYF | . | few | TRBJ2-5 | TRBV14
TGTGCCAGCAACAGGGACCTACTAGGGGAAGCTTTCTTT | CASNRDLLGEAFF | . | many | TRBJ1-1 | TRBV6-5
TGCGCCAGCAGCTTGGGGACAGGGTTAGCCTCCTACGAGCAGTACTTC | CASSLGTGLASYEQYF | TRBD1 | many | TRBJ2-7 | TRBV5-1
TGTGCCATCAGGGGGGACAGTACCTCTTACGAGCAGTACTTC | CAIRGDSTSYEQYF | TRBD1 | many | TRBJ2-7 | TRBV10-3
TGTGCTGCCGGACTAGCGGGGGCCAGAAGGAAAGAGACCCAGTACTTC | CAAGLAGARRKETQYF | TRBD2 | many | TRBJ2-5 | TRBV6-1
TGTGCCAGCAGTCAGCAGGGAAACACTGAAGCTTTCTTT | CASSQQGNTEAFF | . | many | TRBJ1-1 | TRBV6-4
TGCAGTGCTAGAGTAGGGATTAACACTGAAGCTTTCTTT | CSARVGINTEAFF | . | many | TRBJ1-1 | TRBV20-1
TGTGCCAGCAGCCCCCTCGGACGGAGCCAAGAGACCCAGTACTTC | CASSPLGRSQETQYF | . | many | TRBJ2-5 | TRBV13
TGTGCCATCTCTTCGGAGGGGCCGGGGCAGCCCCAGCATTTT | CAISSEGPGQPQHF | . | . | TRBJ1-5 | TRBV28
TGTGCCAGCAGTCCCCTGGCTGAGACCCAGTACTTC | CASSPLAETQYF | . | many | TRBJ2-5 | TRBV6-1
TGTGCTAGTGGTTTGGCCATATTACAGGGAAAGAACACCGGGGAGCTGTTTTTT | CASGLAILQGKNTGELFF | . | . | TRBJ2-2 | TRBV12-5
TGTGCCAGCAGCTTAGACCTGAGTTCCTACGAGCAGTACTTC | CASSLDLSSYEQYF | . | many | TRBJ2-7 | TRBV7-8
TGTGCCAGCAGCCAAGATCTCAGGGGAGGTGGTGGCTACACCTTC | CASSQDLRGGGGYTF | . | many | TRBJ1-2 | TRBV3-1
TGTGCCAGCAGTGAACAAGGGATCCGTGGGGAGACCCAGTACTTC | CASSEQGIRGETQYF | . | . | TRBJ2-5 | TRBV2
TGTGCCAGCAGTTTAAGGGACACGAAACTTACAGAGACCCAGTACTTC | CASSLRDTKLTETQYF | . | . | TRBJ2-5 | TRBV12-3/TRBV12-4
TGTGCCAGCAGTATGGACAGGGGTAGGGGCTACACCTTC | CASSMDRGRGYTF | TRBD1 | many | TRBJ1-2 | TRBV27
TGTGCCAGCAGCTTGGACATGTGGGAGACCCAGTACTTC | CASSLDMWETQYF | . | . | TRBJ2-5 | TRBV13
TGTGCCAGCAGTCCCCGGACAGGTCAAGAGACCCAGTACTTC | CASSPRTGQETQYF | TRBD1 | many | TRBJ2-5 | TRBV6-5
TGCAGCGTCCCACAAGGGGCATCTGGCTACACCTTC | CSVPQGASGYTF | . | many | TRBJ1-2 | TRBV29-1
TGTGCCAGCAGCCAAGATTCGGGTCCTCTATCCCAGCCCCAGCATTTT | CASSQDSGPLSQPQHF | . | . | TRBJ1-5 | TRBV3-1
TGTGCCAGCAGTTACTCAGGGGAACTCCAGCCCCAGCATTTT | CASSYSGELQPQHF | . | many | TRBJ1-5 | TRBV6-2/TRBV6-3
TGTGCCAGCAGCATTTGGACAGGGGGCGGCGGTGGCTACACCTTC | CASSIWTGGGGGYTF | TRBD1 | . | TRBJ1-2 | TRBV9
TGTGCCAGCAGTTACTCCCCAACAGGGAAAGAGACCCAGTACTTC | CASSYSPTGKETQYF | . | many | TRBJ2-5 | TRBV6-5
TGCAGCGCGAGCGGGACAGCCGGCGAGCAGTACTTC | CSASGTAGEQYF | . | many | TRBJ2-7 | TRBV29-1
TGTGCCAGCAGTAAGACAGAGGGTGGCGGCTACACCTTC | CASSKTEGGGYTF | . | . | TRBJ1-2 | TRBV6-2/TRBV6-3
TGTGCCAGCAGTTTGGACCGAAGAAGCACTGAAGCTTTCTTT | CASSLDRRSTEAFF | . | many | TRBJ1-1 | TRBV12-3/TRBV12-4
TGTGCCAGCGGCCCCGGTCACCGGGGGCCTCCCTACGAGCAGTACTTC | CASGPGHRGPPYEQYF | . | many | TRBJ2-7 | TRBV27
TGCGCCAGCAGCCCCAGTGGGCTAGCCCTCACCGGGGAGCTGTTTTTT | CASSPSGLALTGELFF | . | many | TRBJ2-2 | TRBV5-1
TGCGCCAGCAGCGAGTCCCCGCGGACTGAAGCTTTCTTT | CASSESPRTEAFF | . | many | TRBJ1-1 | TRBV5-1
TGTGCCAGCAGCTACAGACAGGGTGTGAGGCCTGAAGCTTTCTTT | CASSYRQGVRPEAFF | TRBD1 | many | TRBJ1-1 | TRBV6-5
TGTGCCAGCAGGACGTGGGAGGGGGTAAACCTCTATGGCTACACCTTC | CASRTWEGVNLYGYTF | . | many | TRBJ1-2 | TRBV27
TGTGCCAGCAGCGTAGGGGCAGGGCTCAATGGCTACACCTTC | CASSVGAGLNGYTF | . | . | TRBJ1-2 | TRBV6-1
TGTGCCAGCAGTGAGACAGGGTACTCTGGAAACACCATATATTTT | CASSETGYSGNTIYF | TRBD1 | . | TRBJ1-3 | TRBV12-3/TRBV12-4
TGCAGTGCTAGAGATTTTCTGAACACCGGGGAGCTGTTTTTT | CSARDFLNTGELFF | . | . | TRBJ2-2 | TRBV20-1
TGTGCCAGCAGTGAATTCGTGCGACAGGGGAAACCCTACGAGCAGTACTTC | CASSEFVRQGKPYEQYF | TRBD1 | many | TRBJ2-7 | TRBV25-1
TGTGCCAGCAGTTATGAGGGATCGACTGAAGCTTTCTTT | CASSYEGSTEAFF | . | many | TRBJ1-1 | TRBV6-5
TGTGCCAGCAGCTTAGCTGGACAGGGGATCTCTGGCTACACCTTC | CASSLAGQGISGYTF | TRBD1 | . | TRBJ1-2 | TRBV7-9
TGTGCCAGCAGTTCATCAGGGTTGCGGGAGACCCAGTACTTC | CASSSSGLRETQYF | . | many | TRBJ2-5 | TRBV6-5
TGTGCCAGCAGTGAAGCCACCCAGACGTTAAACACCATATATTTT | CASSEATQTLNTIYF | . | . | TRBJ1-3 | TRBV6-1
TGTGCCAGCAGCCACCTTGTGACCCGCAGGAGAAACACTGAAGCTTTCTTT | CASSHLVTRRRNTEAFF | . | many | TRBJ1-1 | TRBV3-1
TGTGCCAGCAGCTTAGGGAGGGTTGCAGGGCAGCCCCAGCATTTT | CASSLGRVAGQPQHF | . | . | TRBJ1-5 | TRBV11-2
TGCGCCAGCAGCGAGGGATGGGGGACGGTACGGGGAGAGCAGTACTTC | CASSEGWGTVRGEQYF | . | many | TRBJ2-7 | TRBV4-1
TGTGCCAGCAGTTTTTCGCCAGGGAACATGAACACTGAAGCTTTCTTT | CASSFSPGNMNTEAFF | . | many | TRBJ1-1 | TRBV28
TGTGCCAGCAGTGAAGCTCCGGACGGCGGGGAGCTGTTTTTT | CASSEAPDGGELFF | . | many | TRBJ2-2 | TRBV6-1
TGTGCCAGCAGGGGCAGAGTCAGGACCTCAACGAGCTCCTACGAGCAGTACTTC | CASRGRVRTSTSSYEQYF | . | many | TRBJ2-7 | TRBV2
TGTGCCAGCAGCCAAGAGTGGGAAAGCGAGCAGTACTTC | CASSQEWESEQYF | . | few | TRBJ2-7 | TRBV14
TGTGCCAGCAGTATTAGCGGGGCGGAGACCCAGTACTTC | CASSISGAETQYF | TRBD2 | many | TRBJ2-5 | TRBV6-1
TGTGCCAGCAGTACAGACATCCTCGTCTCCTATAATTCACCCCTCCACTTT | CASSTDILVSYNSPLHF | . | many | TRBJ1-6 | TRBV6-1
TGTGCCTGGAATAGGCCGGGACAATTACCCTACGAGCAGTACTTC | CAWNRPGQLPYEQYF | . | . | TRBJ2-7 | TRBV30